These T cell receptor beta chains were read from a single sample in a study of T cells in Graves' hyperthyroidism and ophthalmopathy. A single record per CDR3 protein comes from TCRdb applying MiXCR to the multiplex PCR reads. Of hundreds of thousands of distinct CDR3 sequences in the sample, approximately 15% were seen once. Sequencing was performed on blood. Every receptor here comes from a woman aged 18-29 years with Graves' hyperthyroidism. Both conserved end residues are part of each CDR3. The D gene is left open where the match is weak. Expanded clones are given a class, and other clones once, few, many or no size at all.

CDR3aa: CASTQLQTYSYEQYF
CDR3nt: TGTGCCAGCACCCAACTCCAAACCTACTCCTACGAGCAGTACTTC
v_gene: TRBV7-9
j_gene: TRBJ2-7
d_gene: -
abundance: few

CDR3aa: CSARFSGRGLNEQFF
CDR3nt: TGCAGTGCTCGTTTTAGCGGGAGGGGACTCAATGAGCAGTTCTTC
v_gene: TRBV20-1
j_gene: TRBJ2-1
d_gene: TRBD2
abundance: -

CDR3aa: CASSFSRGRQARGTIYF
CDR3nt: TGTGCCAGCAGCTTTAGTCGGGGACGACAGGCCCGGGGCACCATATATTTT
v_gene: TRBV11-3
j_gene: TRBJ1-3
d_gene: -
abundance: many

CDR3aa: CASSSGTALSYDEQYF
CDR3nt: TGTGCCAGCAGCTCCGGGACAGCCTTATCATACGACGAGCAGTACTTC
v_gene: TRBV28
j_gene: TRBJ2-7
d_gene: TRBD1
abundance: many

CDR3aa: CASSVLAGDAYEQYF
CDR3nt: TGTGCCAGCAGCGTTTTAGCGGGAGACGCCTACGAGCAGTACTTC
v_gene: TRBV9
j_gene: TRBJ2-7
d_gene: TRBD2
abundance: few

CDR3aa: CASTEYGGRASNEQFF
CDR3nt: TGTGCCAGCACTGAGTACGGCGGGAGGGCCAGTAATGAGCAGTTCTTC
v_gene: TRBV27
j_gene: TRBJ2-1
d_gene: TRBD2
abundance: many

CDR3aa: CATSDSAGVNQPQHF
CDR3nt: TGTGCCACCAGTGATTCGGCAGGCGTCAATCAGCCCCAGCATTTT
v_gene: TRBV24-1
j_gene: TRBJ1-5
d_gene: -
abundance: -

CDR3aa: CASSIHSENAGELFF
CDR3nt: TGTGCCAGTAGTATACACAGTGAGAACGCCGGGGAGCTGTTTTTT
v_gene: TRBV19
j_gene: TRBJ2-2
d_gene: -
abundance: -

CDR3aa: CASSQAGREGRNEQFF
CDR3nt: TGCGCCAGCAGCCAGGCGGGGCGGGAGGGCCGTAATGAGCAGTTCTTC
v_gene: TRBV11-2
j_gene: TRBJ2-1
d_gene: TRBD2
abundance: few

CDR3aa: CASSRQGAQGFYEQYF
CDR3nt: TGTGCCAGCAGCCGACAGGGGGCGCAGGGGTTCTACGAGCAGTACTTC
v_gene: TRBV12-3/TRBV12-4
j_gene: TRBJ2-7
d_gene: TRBD1
abundance: few

CDR3aa: CASSYTSYEQYF
CDR3nt: TGTGCCAGCAGCTATACTAGCTACGAGCAGTACTTC
v_gene: TRBV7-2
j_gene: TRBJ2-7
d_gene: -
abundance: -

CDR3aa: CASSSPPATYEQFF
CDR3nt: TGTGCCAGCAGTTCCCCCCCCGCCACCTATGAGCAGTTCTTC
v_gene: TRBV6-9
j_gene: TRBJ2-1
d_gene: -
abundance: few

CDR3aa: CASRDYGTYNEKLFF
CDR3nt: TGTGCCAGTAGGGATTACGGGACATATAATGAAAAACTGTTTTTT
v_gene: TRBV2
j_gene: TRBJ1-4
d_gene: -
abundance: many

CDR3aa: CASSGDRSTDTQYF
CDR3nt: TGTGCCAGCTCAGGGGACAGGAGCACAGATACGCAGTATTTT
v_gene: TRBV18
j_gene: TRBJ2-3
d_gene: TRBD1
abundance: -

CDR3aa: CASSSDKFEVTQYF
CDR3nt: TGTGCCAGCAGCTCGGACAAGTTTGAAGTGACCCAGTACTTC
v_gene: TRBV7-9
j_gene: TRBJ2-5
d_gene: -
abundance: few

CDR3aa: CATSDFFPIPGTGHLTVAAGELFF
CDR3nt: TGTGCCACCAGTGATTTTTTCCCGATCCCCGGAACAGGCCACCTAACCGTAGCCGCCGGGGAGCTGTTTTTT
v_gene: TRBV24-1
j_gene: TRBJ2-2
d_gene: -
abundance: -

CDR3aa: CASGREYNEQFF
CDR3nt: TGTGCCAGCGGGCGGGAGTACAATGAGCAGTTCTTC
v_gene: TRBV7-9
j_gene: TRBJ2-1
d_gene: TRBD2
abundance: many

CDR3aa: CASSPQGTGEPQHF
CDR3nt: TGTGCCAGCTCACCGCAGGGGACAGGGGAGCCCCAGCATTTT
v_gene: TRBV18
j_gene: TRBJ1-5
d_gene: TRBD1
abundance: many

CDR3aa: CASGTGGSGANVLTF
CDR3nt: TGTGCCAGCGGGACAGGGGGTTCTGGGGCCAACGTCCTGACTTTC
v_gene: TRBV11-3
j_gene: TRBJ2-6
d_gene: TRBD1
abundance: many

CDR3aa: CASRRTAGYTF
CDR3nt: TGTGCCAGCAGACGTACTGCGGGCTACACCTTC
v_gene: TRBV2
j_gene: TRBJ1-2
d_gene: -
abundance: few

CDR3aa: CASSVAGSLSTDTQYF
CDR3nt: TGTGCCAGCAGCGTAGCAGGAAGCCTTAGCACAGATACGCAGTATTTT
v_gene: TRBV9
j_gene: TRBJ2-3
d_gene: -
abundance: many

CDR3aa: CAWRGRRGNQPQHF
CDR3nt: TGTGCCTGGAGGGGCCGGCGTGGCAATCAGCCCCAGCATTTC
v_gene: TRBV30
j_gene: TRBJ1-5
d_gene: -
abundance: -

CDR3aa: CSARRRRGRNYGYTF
CDR3nt: TGCAGTGCTAGAAGGAGGCGGGGAAGGAACTATGGCTACACCTTC
v_gene: TRBV20-1
j_gene: TRBJ1-2
d_gene: -
abundance: many